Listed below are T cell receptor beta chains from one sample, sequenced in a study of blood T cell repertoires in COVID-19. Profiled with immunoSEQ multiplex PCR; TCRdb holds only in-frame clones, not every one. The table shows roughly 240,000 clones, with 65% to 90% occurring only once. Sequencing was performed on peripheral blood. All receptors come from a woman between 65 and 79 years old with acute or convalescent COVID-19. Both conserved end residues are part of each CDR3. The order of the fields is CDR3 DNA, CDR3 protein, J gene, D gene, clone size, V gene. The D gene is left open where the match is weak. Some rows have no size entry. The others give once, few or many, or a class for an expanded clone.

TGCGCCAGCAGCCAAGATACGGGGGAGTACACTGAAGCTTTCTTT CASSQDTGEYTEAFF TRBJ1-1 . few TRBV4-3
TGTGCCAGCAGTTACGCAGGGGCAAGACAAGAGACCCAGTACTTC CASSYAGARQETQYF TRBJ2-5 . . TRBV6-2/TRBV6-3
TGTGCCAGCAGTTTGGGGCGCGGAGAGTGGGAGACCCAGTACTTC CASSLGRGEWETQYF TRBJ2-5 . . TRBV27
TGCGCCAGCAGCTTGGCCGCAGGGCTGGAAAAACTGTTTTTT CASSLAAGLEKLFF TRBJ1-4 . . TRBV5-1
TGTGCTAGCAGCTTAGCCATGGGACAGGGCGGCACCGGGGAGCTGTTTTTT CASSLAMGQGGTGELFF TRBJ2-2 TRBD1 . TRBV7-7
TGTGCCAGCAGTTTGCCGGGATCCTCCTATAATTCACCCCTCCACTTT CASSLPGSSYNSPLHF TRBJ1-6 . . TRBV28
TGTGCCAGCAGTGAAGCTTCACAGGGGAGAACCGGGGAGCTGTTTTTT CASSEASQGRTGELFF TRBJ2-2 TRBD1 . TRBV6-1
TGCGCCAGCAGTGCATTGCCGACAGGGAATGGCTACACCTTC CASSALPTGNGYTF TRBJ1-2 TRBD1 once TRBV10-2
TGTGCCAGCTCACTCCAGGGGACCGGAGGAAACACCATATATTTT CASSLQGTGGNTIYF TRBJ1-3 . . TRBV18
TGTGCCAGCAGGGCGGACAGGGCATATAATTCACCCCTCCACTTT CASRADRAYNSPLHF TRBJ1-6 TRBD1 . TRBV27
TGTGCCAGCAGTGAGCTACTAGCCCAAGAGACCCAGTACTTC CASSELLAQETQYF TRBJ2-5 . . TRBV2
TGCGCCAGCAGTGAGATGGGCGGGGTCGGGGGGGAGCTGTTTTTT CASSEMGGVGGELFF TRBJ2-2 . few TRBV10-2
TGCGCCAGCAGCCAAGTAGGGGGGGGCACAGATACGCAGTATTTT CASSQVGGGTDTQYF TRBJ2-3 . . TRBV4-1
TGTGCCAGTACCGAGGGAGGGCTTGAAGCTTTCTTT CASTEGGLEAFF TRBJ1-1 . . TRBV19
TGTGCCAGCAGGAACAGGGGGCTAAGGCAGCCCCAGCATTTT CASRNRGLRQPQHF TRBJ1-5 TRBD1 . TRBV27
TGTGCCACAGGGGGCCTCTTGAGCAATCAGCCCCAGCATTTT CATGGLLSNQPQHF TRBJ1-5 TRBD1 . TRBV5-8
TGTGCCAGCAGCTTGTTAGACAGGCCCTCGAACACCGGGGAGCTGTTTTTT CASSLLDRPSNTGELFF TRBJ2-2 . . TRBV5-5
TGTGCCAGCAGTCGCAGTGATAGCAATCAGCCCCAGCATTTT CASSRSDSNQPQHF TRBJ1-5 . . TRBV7-9
TGTGCCAGCAGGACAGGGCAGTTTACGATTAATGAGCAGTTCTTC CASRTGQFTINEQFF TRBJ2-1 TRBD1 . TRBV6-6
TGCGCCAGCAGCCCCCAGACAGGGAACTATGGCTACACCTTC CASSPQTGNYGYTF TRBJ1-2 TRBD1 few TRBV4-3
TGTGCCAGCAGTGAAGCAGCGGGGGGAAAGTTCTTC CASSEAAGGKFF TRBJ2-1 TRBD2 . TRBV2
TGTGCCAGCACCCTAAACAGTCTGAACACTGAAGCTTTCTTT CASTLNSLNTEAFF TRBJ1-1 . once TRBV7-2
TGTGCCAGCAGCGTGCTAAGTGGGAACACTGAAGCTTTCTTT CASSVLSGNTEAFF TRBJ1-1 . . TRBV7-2
TGCGCCAGCAGCTCAGGGAACTATGGCTACACCTTC CASSSGNYGYTF TRBJ1-2 . . TRBV5-1
TGTGCCAGCAGCTCCCAAGGAGCTACTAACTATGGCTACACCTTC CASSSQGATNYGYTF TRBJ1-2 . . TRBV7-2
TGTGCCAGCAGACCCAACAGGGGTGGTACTGAAGCTTTCTTT CASRPNRGGTEAFF TRBJ1-1 TRBD1 . TRBV6-6
TGTGCCAGCAGTTTATGGGGGGGACAGGGTGCTTTCTTT CASSLWGGQGAFF TRBJ1-1 TRBD1 . TRBV28
TGTGCCAGCAGCCCGACAGGAATTTTTGATGGCTACACCTTC CASSPTGIFDGYTF TRBJ1-2 . . TRBV3-1/TRBV3-2
TGTGCCAGCAGTCGGGGTGGACTAACCGCGAACACCGGGGAGCTGTTTTTT CASSRGGLTANTGELFF TRBJ2-2 . . TRBV6-2/TRBV6-3
TGTGCCAGCAGTCTACAGGGGCTGAAGGGAGCTACGCAGTATTTT CASSLQGLKGATQYF TRBJ2-3 TRBD1 . TRBV2
TGCGCCAGCAGCCAAGGCGGGACAGGTCGAAACTATGGCTACACCTTC CASSQGGTGRNYGYTF TRBJ1-2 TRBD1 . TRBV4-3
TGTGCCAGCAGTTACTCGGGACAGTTGGCTGGCTACACCTTC CASSYSGQLAGYTF TRBJ1-2 TRBD1 . TRBV6-2/TRBV6-3
TGCGCCAGCAGCTTGGCGGAGCGGGGGGGCGTTGCGACGCAGTATTTT CASSLAERGGVATQYF TRBJ2-3 TRBD2 few TRBV5-1
TGTGCCAGCAGTTTAACGCAGGGCAGGTATGGCTACACCTTC CASSLTQGRYGYTF TRBJ1-2 . . TRBV28
TGCGCCAGCAGCCAGCCTCCGGGACAGGGGTTTCGAACTGAAGCTTTCTTT CASSQPPGQGFRTEAFF TRBJ1-1 TRBD1 . TRBV4-3
TGTGCCAGTAGTAGCGCTGCCCCCTCTGGAAACACCATATATTTT CASSSAAPSGNTIYF TRBJ1-3 . . TRBV19
TGTGCCAGCAGCCAGGCTGTAAGCTCCTATAATTCACCCCTCCACTTT CASSQAVSSYNSPLHF TRBJ1-6 . . TRBV3-1/TRBV3-2
TGTGCCAGCAGTTTATTTAGCGTTTGGGACAGGGGAACTAATTCACCCCTCCACTTT CASSLFSVWDRGTNSPLHF TRBJ1-6 TRBD1 . TRBV27
TGTGCCAGCAGTTACGGGTACTACGAGCAGTACTTC CASSYGYYEQYF TRBJ2-7 . . TRBV28
TGTGCCAGCAGTCCCGGGGGGGGTGGCTACACCTTC CASSPGGGGYTF TRBJ1-2 . . TRBV7-2
TGTGCCTGGAGACGGACAGGGATCGTTGAGCAGTTCTTC CAWRRTGIVEQFF TRBJ2-1 TRBD1 . TRBV30
TGTGCCAGAAGCTCTACGAACACTGAAGCTTTCTTT CARSSTNTEAFF TRBJ1-1 . few TRBV5-3
TGTGCCAGCAGCCCCGACGGGACAGGGAGCAATCAGCCCCAGCATTTT CASSPDGTGSNQPQHF TRBJ1-5 TRBD1 . TRBV7-2
TGTGCCAGCAGCCCCTACAGCAATCAGCCCCAGCATTTT CASSPYSNQPQHF TRBJ1-5 . . TRBV5-5
TGTGCCAGCGGGACAGGGGTGGAAGCTTTCTTT CASGTGVEAFF TRBJ1-1 TRBD1 . TRBV2